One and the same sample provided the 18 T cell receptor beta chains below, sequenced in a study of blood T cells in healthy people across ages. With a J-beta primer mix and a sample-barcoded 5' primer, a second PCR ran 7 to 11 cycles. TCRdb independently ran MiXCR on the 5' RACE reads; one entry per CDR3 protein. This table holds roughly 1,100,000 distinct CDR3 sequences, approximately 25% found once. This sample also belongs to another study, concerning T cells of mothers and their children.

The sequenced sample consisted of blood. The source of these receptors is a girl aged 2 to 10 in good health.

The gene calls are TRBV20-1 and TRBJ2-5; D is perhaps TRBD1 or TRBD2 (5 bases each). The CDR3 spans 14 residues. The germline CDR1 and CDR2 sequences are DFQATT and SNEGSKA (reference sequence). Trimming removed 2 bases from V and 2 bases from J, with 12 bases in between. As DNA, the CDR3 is TGCAGTGCTAGATTCTCGGGACCACAAGAGACCCAGTACTTC. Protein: CSARFSGPQETQYF.

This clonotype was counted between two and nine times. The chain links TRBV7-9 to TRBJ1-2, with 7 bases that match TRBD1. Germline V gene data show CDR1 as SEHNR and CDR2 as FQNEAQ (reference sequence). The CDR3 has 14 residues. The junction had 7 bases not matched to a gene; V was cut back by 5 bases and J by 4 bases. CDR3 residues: CASSAGTAIYGYTF. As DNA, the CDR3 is TGTGCCAGCAGCGCCGGGACAGCGATCTATGGCTACACCTTC.

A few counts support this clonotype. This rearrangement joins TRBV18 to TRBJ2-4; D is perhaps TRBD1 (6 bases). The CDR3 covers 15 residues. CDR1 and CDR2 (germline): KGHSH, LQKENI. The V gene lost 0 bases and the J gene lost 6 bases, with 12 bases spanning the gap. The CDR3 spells CASSPPSVGGNIQYF. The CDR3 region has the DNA TGTGCCAGCTCACCACCAAGCGTAGGGGGAAACATTCAGTACTTC.

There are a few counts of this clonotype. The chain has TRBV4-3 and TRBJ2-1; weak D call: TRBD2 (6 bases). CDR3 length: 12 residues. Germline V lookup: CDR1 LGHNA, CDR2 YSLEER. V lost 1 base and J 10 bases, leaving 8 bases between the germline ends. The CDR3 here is CASSQGRGEQFF. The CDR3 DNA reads TGCGCCAGCAGCCAAGGCCGGGGGGAGCAGTTCTTC.

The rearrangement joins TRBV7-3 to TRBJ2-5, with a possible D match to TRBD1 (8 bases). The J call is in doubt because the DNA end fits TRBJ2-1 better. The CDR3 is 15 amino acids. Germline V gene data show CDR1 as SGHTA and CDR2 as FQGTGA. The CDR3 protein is CASSKDREGYNEQFF. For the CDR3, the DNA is TGTGCCAGCAGCAAGGACAGGGAGGGGTACAATGAGCAGTTCTTC.

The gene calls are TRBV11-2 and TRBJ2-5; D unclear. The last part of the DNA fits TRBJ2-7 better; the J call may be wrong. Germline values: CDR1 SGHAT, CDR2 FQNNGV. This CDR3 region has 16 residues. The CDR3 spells CASSLGPRGQPYEQYF. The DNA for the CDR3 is TGTGCCAGCAGCTTAGGCCCGCGAGGCCAGCCCTACGAGCAGTACTTC.

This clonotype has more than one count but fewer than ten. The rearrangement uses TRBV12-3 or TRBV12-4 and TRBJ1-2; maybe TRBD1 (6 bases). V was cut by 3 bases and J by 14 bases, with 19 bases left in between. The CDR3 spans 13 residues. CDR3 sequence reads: CASSFPPPGTSTF. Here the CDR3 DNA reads TGTGCCAGCAGTTTCCCTCCGCCCGGGACATCTACCTTC.

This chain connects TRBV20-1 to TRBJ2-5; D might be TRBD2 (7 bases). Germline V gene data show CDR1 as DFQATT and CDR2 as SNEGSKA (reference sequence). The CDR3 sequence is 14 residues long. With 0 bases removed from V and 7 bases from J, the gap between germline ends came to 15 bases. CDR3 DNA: TGCAGTGCTAGAGATATCGCGGGGGCAGGGACCCAGTACTTC. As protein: CSARDIAGAGTQYF.

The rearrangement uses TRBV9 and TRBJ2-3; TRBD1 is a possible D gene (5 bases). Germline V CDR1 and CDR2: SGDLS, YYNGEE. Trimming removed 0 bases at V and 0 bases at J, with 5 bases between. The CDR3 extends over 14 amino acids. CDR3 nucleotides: TGTGCCAGCAGCGTAGAGGGGAGCACAGATACGCAGTATTTT. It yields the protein CASSVEGSTDTQYF.

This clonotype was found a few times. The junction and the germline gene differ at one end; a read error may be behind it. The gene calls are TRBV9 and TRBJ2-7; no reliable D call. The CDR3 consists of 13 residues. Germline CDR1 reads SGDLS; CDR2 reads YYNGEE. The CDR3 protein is CASSVASDYEQYF. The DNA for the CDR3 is TGCGCCAGCAGCGTAGCTTCAGACTACGAGCAGTACTTC.

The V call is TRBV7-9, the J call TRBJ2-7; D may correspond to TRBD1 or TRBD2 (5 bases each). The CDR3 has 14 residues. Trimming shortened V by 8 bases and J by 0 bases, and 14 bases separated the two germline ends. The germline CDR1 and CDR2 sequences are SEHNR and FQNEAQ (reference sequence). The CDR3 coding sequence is TGTGCCAGCGATGCTAGTGGGGGCTCCTACGAGCAGTACTTC. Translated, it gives CASDASGGSYEQYF. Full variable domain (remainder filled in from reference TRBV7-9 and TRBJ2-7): DTGVSQNPRHKITKRGQNVTFRCDPISEHNRLYWYRQTLGQGPEFLTYFQNEAQLEKSRLLSDRFSAERPKGSFSTLEIQRTEQGDSAMYLCASDASGGSYEQYFGPGTRLTVT.

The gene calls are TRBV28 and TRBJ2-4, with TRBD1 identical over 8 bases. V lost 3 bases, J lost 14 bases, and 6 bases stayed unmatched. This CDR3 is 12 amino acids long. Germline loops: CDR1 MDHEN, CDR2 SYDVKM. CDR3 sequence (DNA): TGTGCCAGCAGTTTGGCAGGGGGCGTAGAGTACTTC. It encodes CASSLAGGVEYF. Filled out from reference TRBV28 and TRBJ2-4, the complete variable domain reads DVKVTQSSRYLVKRTGEKVFLECVQDMDHENMFWYRQDPGLGLRLIYFSYDVKMKEKGDIPEGYSVSREKKERFSLILESASTNQTSMYLCASSLAGGVEYFGAGTRLSVL.

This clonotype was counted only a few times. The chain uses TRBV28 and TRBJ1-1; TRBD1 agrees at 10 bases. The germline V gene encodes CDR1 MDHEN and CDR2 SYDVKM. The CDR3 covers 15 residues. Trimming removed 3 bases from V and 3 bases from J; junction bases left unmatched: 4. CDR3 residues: CASSFRTGGYTEAFF. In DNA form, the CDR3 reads TGTGCCAGCAGTTTTAGGACAGGGGGGTACACTGAAGCTTTCTTT.

CDR3 loop: CSVEGQGEKLFF. The CDR3 region has the DNA TGCAGCGTTGAGGGGCAGGGCGAAAAACTGTTTTTT. The chain joins TRBV29-1 to TRBJ1-4; perhaps TRBD1 as D (5 bases). This CDR3 is built from 12 residues. Trimming took off 3 bases at V and 8 bases at J, with 10 bases between the two ends. From germline, CDR1 is SQVTM and CDR2 ANQGSEA.

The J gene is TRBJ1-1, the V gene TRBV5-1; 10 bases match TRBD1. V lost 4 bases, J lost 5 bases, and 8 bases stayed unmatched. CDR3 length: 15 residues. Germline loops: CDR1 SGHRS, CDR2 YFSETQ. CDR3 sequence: CASSLGQGWITEAFF. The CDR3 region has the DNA TGCGCCAGCAGCCTGGGACAGGGGTGGATTACTGAAGCTTTCTTT.

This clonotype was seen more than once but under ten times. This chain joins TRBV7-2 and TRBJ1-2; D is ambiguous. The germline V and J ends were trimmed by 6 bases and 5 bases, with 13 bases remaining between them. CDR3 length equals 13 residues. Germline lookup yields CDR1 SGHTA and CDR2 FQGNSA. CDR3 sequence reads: CASSSEAGYGYTF. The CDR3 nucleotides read TGTGCCAGCAGTTCAGAGGCAGGTTATGGCTACACCTTC.

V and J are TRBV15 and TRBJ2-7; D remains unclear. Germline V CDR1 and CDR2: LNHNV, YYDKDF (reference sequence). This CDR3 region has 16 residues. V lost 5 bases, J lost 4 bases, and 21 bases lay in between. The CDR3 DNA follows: TGTGCCACCAGCCCCACCCCTGGCCCCATGAATTACGAGCAGTACTTC. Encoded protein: CATSPTPGPMNYEQYF. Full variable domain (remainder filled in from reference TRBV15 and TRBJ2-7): DAMVIQNPRYQVTQFGKPVTLSCSQTLNHNVMYWYQQKSSQAPKLLFHYYDKDFNNEADTPDNFQSRRPNTSFCFLDIRSPGLGDTAMYLCATSPTPGPMNYEQYFGPGTRLTVT.

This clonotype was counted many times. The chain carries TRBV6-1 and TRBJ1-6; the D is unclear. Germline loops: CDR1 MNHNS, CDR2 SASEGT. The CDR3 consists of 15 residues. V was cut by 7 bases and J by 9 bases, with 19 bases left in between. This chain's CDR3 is CASTDGPSWGSPLHF. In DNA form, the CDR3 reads TGTGCCAGCACTGACGGCCCATCCTGGGGTTCACCCCTCCACTTT.